This T cell receptor beta chain was retrieved from a study of CD8 T cells in Susac syndrome. General study findings and limits: Clonal expansion was missing from Susac syndrome CD4+ T cell repertoires.

This CDR3 contains 12 residues. From germline, CDR1 is LGHDT and CDR2 YNNKEL (reference sequence). V was clipped by 8 bases and J by 2 bases, with 9 bases between them. It was with random hexamers that 0.5 to 1 ug RNA was reverse transcribed. MiXCR, applied by TCRdb to the immunoSEQ multiplex PCR reads, yields one record per CDR3 protein. The repertoire consists of under 150,000 distinct CDR3 sequences, with 90% to 96% occurring once and the leading ten covering about 0.08%. Points on this clonotype: What it recognizes is unknown.

Sequencing was done on a sample of CD4+ T cells from PBMCs. The TCR comes from a human donor with Susac syndrome. The rearrangement joins TRBV3-1 to TRBJ2-5; the D gene is possibly TRBD2 (5 bases). The chain's CDR3 is CASREGQETQYF. CDR3 coding DNA: TGTGCCAGCCGGGAAGGACAAGAGACCCAGTACTTC.